The 28 T cell receptor beta chains below all came from one sample that was sequenced in a study of CXCR3-negative and CXCR3-positive naive CD8 T cells. cDNA libraries for TRB were generated by 5' RACE incorporating UMI labels. TCRdb reanalyzed the 5' RACE reads, giving one entry per CDR3 protein sequence and no DNA. Its listing shows around 48,000 distinct CDR3 sequences. Sequencing input: memory CD8+ T cells from blood. These TCRs come from a human donor in good health. Some clones in this sample may be carry-over from other donors' samples.

The rearrangement uses TRBV29-1 and TRBJ2-1; TCRdb selects TRBD2, and the lack of DNA leaves this call unchecked. Germline lookup yields CDR1 SQVTM and CDR2 ANQGSEA. The CDR3 is 12 amino acids. The CDR3 region is CSVASGRNEQFF.

The rearrangement uses TRBV29-1 and TRBJ2-5; the D call from TCRdb, TRBD1, cannot be confirmed without DNA. Germline V gene sequence: CDR1 SQVTM, CDR2 ANQGSEA. The CDR3 length is 12 residues. The chain's CDR3 is CSVWDRQETQYF. The full variable domain, in which reference TRBV29-1 and TRBJ2-5 provide the parts outside the CDR3, is SAVISQKPSRDICQRGTSLTIQCQVDSQVTMMFWYRQQPGQSLTLIATANQGSEATYESGFVIDKFPISRPNLTFSTLTVSNMSPEDSSIYLCSVWDRQETQYFGPGTRLLVL.

The chain couples TRBV6-2 or TRBV6-3 to TRBJ1-2. Germline V gene sequence: CDR1 MNHEY, CDR2 SVGEGT. The CDR3 loop spans 12 amino acids. The CDR3 protein is CATRRANYGYTF.

The chain has TRBV4-3 and TRBJ1-1; without DNA, the TCRdb call of TRBD1 cannot be checked. This CDR3 has 15 amino acids. Germline CDR1 LGHNA, CDR2 YSLEER. This chain's CDR3 is CASSQDWGAWTEAFF.

The chain employs TRBV12-3 or TRBV12-4 and TRBJ2-7; lacking DNA, the TRBD1 call made by TCRdb goes unchecked. This CDR3 is 14 amino acids long. The chain's CDR3 is CASSSGGRPYEQYF.

The chain uses TRBV29-1 and TRBJ2-3; TCRdb names TRBD1, which stays unverified in the absence of DNA. From germline, CDR1 is SQVTM and CDR2 ANQGSEA. The CDR3 is made up of 14 amino acids. This chain's CDR3 is CSAWGAGSTDTQYF.

The chain uses TRBV20-1 and TRBJ2-1; TCRdb calls TRBD1, which cannot be checked without DNA. Germline V lookup: CDR1 DFQATT, CDR2 SNEGSKA (reference sequence). The CDR3 runs to 13 residues. The CDR3 spells CSASTGEVNEQFF.

V gene TRBV29-1 combines with J gene TRBJ1-1; the TRBD1 assignment by TCRdb is unverifiable without DNA. Germline V gives CDR1 SQVTM, CDR2 ANQGSEA. The CDR3 has 14 amino acids. The CDR3: CSVELDRGNTEAFF.

The chain carries TRBV28 and TRBJ2-3; as DNA is missing, the TRBD2 call by TCRdb cannot be tested. The germline V gene encodes CDR1 MDHEN and CDR2 SYDVKM. The CDR3 has 15 residues. The CDR3 loop reads CASSSLERAADTQYF.

The chain joins TRBV4-2 to TRBJ2-7. Germline lookup yields CDR1 LGHNA and CDR2 YNFKEQ. The CDR3 runs to 14 residues. CDR3 loop: CASSQDKGTYEQYF.

The V call is TRBV7-3, the J call TRBJ2-3; TCRdb's D call of TRBD1 is untestable without DNA. From germline, CDR1 is SGHTA and CDR2 FQGTGA. The CDR3 is made up of 17 amino acids. The CDR3: CASSALGGASSTDTQYF. The complete variable domain, with remaining parts taken from reference TRBV7-3 and TRBJ2-3, reads GAGVSQTPSNKVTEKGKYVELRCDPISGHTALYWYRQSLGQGPEFLIYFQGTGAADDSGLPNDRFFAVRPEGSVSTLKIQRTERGDSAVYLCASSALGGASSTDTQYFGPGTRLTVL.

V gene TRBV28 combines with J gene TRBJ2-3; TCRdb names TRBD2, which stays unverified in the absence of DNA. CDR3 length: 18 amino acids. CDR1 MDHEN and CDR2 SYDVKM come from the germline V gene. The CDR3 spells CASNYDSYSGSSTDTQYF. Combining the CDR3 with reference TRBV28 and TRBJ2-3 gives the whole variable domain DVKVTQSSRYLVKRTGEKVFLECVQDMDHENMFWYRQDPGLGLRLIYFSYDVKMKEKGDIPEGYSVSREKKERFSLILESASTNQTSMYLCASNYDSYSGSSTDTQYFGPGTRLTVL.

The chain is built from TRBV28 and TRBJ2-5; TCRdb reports TRBD1, a call that lacks DNA to check it against. CDR3 size: 16 residues. Looked up from germline, CDR1 is MDHEN and CDR2 is SYDVKM. The CDR3 protein is CASSFGSQGLQETQYF.

This chain uses TRBV4-2 with TRBJ1-1; TCRdb's D gene call, TRBD1, goes unchecked for lack of DNA. The CDR3 is 15 amino acids. Germline V CDR1 and CDR2: LGHNA, YNFKEQ. The CDR3 loop is CATTPNRLSNTEAFF.

This chain joins TRBV20-1 and TRBJ1-1. CDR1 is DFQATT and CDR2 is SNEGSKA in the germline V gene (reference sequence). The CDR3 spans 15 residues. The CDR3 here is CSAKDPRLVYTEAFF.

This clonotype is identified as medium-sized (0.01 to 0.1%) from frequency. This chain joins TRBV11-2 and TRBJ2-3; checking the TCRdb D call of TRBD2 is not possible without DNA. This CDR3 spans 16 amino acids. Germline lookup yields CDR1 SGHAT and CDR2 FQNNGV. CDR3 protein: CASSLGRSQDPDTQYF.

J is TRBJ2-7 and V is TRBV29-1; TCRdb's assignment of TRBD1 cannot be checked, as there is no DNA. CDR3 length equals 11 residues. CDR1 is SQVTM, CDR2 ANQGSEA, per germline. The CDR3 sequence: CSGGGGDEQYF.

This chain connects TRBV7-9 to TRBJ1-1. Germline loops: CDR1 SEHNR, CDR2 FQNEAQ (reference sequence). CDR3 size: 16 residues. The CDR3 sequence: CASSSRELTGNTEAFF.

The rearrangement links TRBV6-4 to TRBJ2-3; TCRdb's D gene call, TRBD2, goes unchecked for lack of DNA. The CDR3 length is 16 residues. Germline CDR1 reads MRHNA; CDR2 reads SNTAGT. CDR3 region: CASSDGTSWGADTQYF.

This chain uses TRBV28 with TRBJ2-7; TCRdb outputs TRBD1, but without DNA this stays unchecked. The CDR3 runs to 16 residues. Germline lookup yields CDR1 MDHEN and CDR2 SYDVKM. Here the CDR3 reads CASSQHGQRGVYEQYF.

The chain combines TRBV28 with TRBJ2-1. The CDR3 loop spans 15 amino acids. Germline loops: CDR1 MDHEN, CDR2 SYDVKM. The CDR3 sequence is CASSSEVLLYNEQFF.

V gene TRBV11-1 combines with J gene TRBJ2-7; TCRdb returns TRBD1, unconfirmable since there is no DNA. The germline gives CDR1 SGHAT, CDR2 FQDESV (reference sequence). The CDR3 contains 15 residues. This CDR3 reads CASSPAPRGIYEQYF.

The J gene is TRBJ2-1, the V gene TRBV12-3 or TRBV12-4; TCRdb designates TRBD1, a call that cannot be tested without DNA. The CDR3 has 14 amino acids. The CDR3 loop is CASSLGGPYNEQFF.

V and J are TRBV27 and TRBJ2-7; TCRdb selects TRBD1, and the lack of DNA leaves this call unchecked. Germline lookup yields CDR1 MNHEY and CDR2 SMNVEV (reference sequence). The CDR3 loop spans 14 amino acids. CDR3 residues: CASSLRDGGYEQYF.

The rearrangement joins TRBV12-3 or TRBV12-4 to TRBJ2-7; TCRdb outputs TRBD1, but without DNA this stays unchecked. The CDR3 has 13 amino acids. The CDR3 is CASSLGQYYEQYF.

J is TRBJ2-7 and V is TRBV12-3 or TRBV12-4; without DNA, the TCRdb call of TRBD1 cannot be checked. The CDR3 spans 15 residues. The CDR3 here is CASSLKGGGSYEQYF.

V is TRBV6-5 and J is TRBJ2-1. CDR1 and CDR2 (germline): MNHEY, SVGAGI. The CDR3 is 15 residues long. The CDR3 is CASSSSSSSYNEQFF.

V and J are TRBV4-1 and TRBJ2-7. CDR3 size: 14 residues. Germline V CDR1 and CDR2: MGHRA, YSYEKL. The CDR3 protein is CASSQGQGSYEQYF.